What follows are 15 T cell receptor beta chains derived from one specimen sequenced in a study of T cell responses to AZD1222 COVID-19 vaccine (dated by TCRdb to the early 2020s). The library was built by means of the immunoSEQ multiplex PCR assay. In TCRdb, the immuneACCESS table is reduced to in-frame sequences with V and J assigned. These tables do not hold every clone; where another copy was compared, an unresolved V gene accounts for under half, and the others remain unexplained. For this sample the table gives about 180,000 clones, of which approximately 94% were detected only once. The ten top clones hold 1.6% of the sample. The time point label of this sample denotes: about 28 days (+/-7) after the second vaccine dose. The sequences come from peripheral blood, collected 28 days after the second AZD1222 dose. These receptors all stem from an adult who received the AZD1222 COVID-19 vaccine.

The rearrangement joins TRBV7-5 to TRBJ2-1; the table's D call TRBD2 went unverified against the DNA. TRBV7-5 is a pseudogene locus. This CDR3 contains 19 residues. In DNA, the CDR3 is TGTGCCAGAAGCGCCCGGCAAGGGGTGGTAGCGGGGGCCTTGGTTGAGCAGTTCTTC. Its translation is CARSARQGVVAGALVEQFF.

The CDR3 region has the DNA TGTGCCAGCAGTCCGAGGCGGGTAGGGCCTGAAGCTTTCTTT. Amino acid sequence: CASSPRRVGPEAFF. The chain carries TRBV7-9 and TRBJ1-1; no clear D. V dropped 6 bases and J dropped 6 bases, with 17 bases sitting between them. This CDR3 is built from 14 residues. CDR1 and CDR2 from the germline V gene are SEHNR and FQNEAQ (reference sequence).

In this sample, this clone turned up a few times. The chain uses TRBV4-1 and TRBJ2-3; D assignment may be TRBD1 or TRBD2 (6 bases each). The CDR3 loop spans 18 amino acids. Trimming shortened V by 1 base and J by 6 bases, and 23 bases separated the two germline ends. Per the germline V gene, CDR1 is MGHRA and CDR2 is YSYEKL. This CDR3 reads CASSQGRVATGAGDTQYF. In DNA form, the CDR3 reads TGCGCCAGCAGCCAAGGGCGTGTGGCAACGGGGGCCGGGGATACGCAGTATTTT.

V is TRBV28 and J is TRBJ2-7; D may match TRBD1 or TRBD2 (5 bases each). Germline values: CDR1 MDHEN, CDR2 SYDVKM. V dropped 4 bases and J dropped 4 bases, with 17 bases sitting between them. This CDR3 has 15 amino acids. The CDR3 reads CASSWDRRAQYEQYF. CDR3 in DNA: TGTGCCAGCAGTTGGGACCGCAGGGCCCAATACGAGCAGTACTTC.

This chain uses TRBV29-1 with TRBJ1-1; unclear D gene. V was shortened by 4 bases and J by 2 bases, with 8 bases between the two germline ends. CDR3 length: 12 amino acids. From germline, CDR1 is SQVTM and CDR2 ANQGSEA. CDR3 nucleotides: TGCAGCGTTGGGCAGGTTAACACTGAAGCTTTCTTT. Its translation: CSVGQVNTEAFF.

V and J are TRBV28 and TRBJ2-2; D is unresolved. Between the trimmed V and J ends, which lost 6 bases and 0 bases, there was a span of 5 bases. Germline V gives CDR1 MDHEN, CDR2 SYDVKM. This CDR3 has 13 amino acids. CDR3 protein: CASRTPNTGELFF. As DNA, the CDR3 is TGTGCCAGCAGAACACCGAACACCGGGGAGCTGTTTTTT.

This clone was observed a single time. This chain uses TRBV6-2 or TRBV6-3 with TRBJ1-2; D remains unclear. V was cut by 0 bases and J by 0 bases, with 20 bases left in between. Germline CDR1 and CDR2: MNHEY and SVGEGT. CDR3 length equals 19 residues. In DNA, the CDR3 is TGTGCCAGCAGTTACTCCTCGGAAGACGGTCCGATCCCTAACTATGGCTACACCTTC. Its protein product is CASSYSSEDGPIPNYGYTF.

The chain couples TRBV7-8 to TRBJ1-2; D might be TRBD1 (6 bases). V was clipped by 1 base and J by 6 bases, with 15 bases between them. CDR1 and CDR2 (germline): SGHVS, FQNEAQ. The CDR3 has 15 residues. DNA for the CDR3: TGTGCCAGCAGCTTAGGTCGGGGGGCAAGGGATGGCTACACCTTC. Translated, it gives CASSLGRGARDGYTF.

This sequence joins TRBV7-2 and TRBJ2-7, with 7 bases identical to TRBD1. Unmatched junction bases numbered 8, after V lost 5 bases and J lost 1 base. This CDR3 has 15 amino acids. Germline-derived CDR1 and CDR2 are SGHTA and FQGNSA. The CDR3 nucleotides are TGTGCCAGCAGCACACCGGGACAGATATCCTACGAGCAGTACTTC. It codes for CASSTPGQISYEQYF.

V gene TRBV6-5 combines with J gene TRBJ2-1; D might be TRBD1 or TRBD2, each matching 6 bases. Germline V gene sequence: CDR1 MNHEY, CDR2 SVGAGI. V lost 0 bases and J 10 bases, leaving 16 bases between the germline ends. CDR3 length equals 15 residues. In nucleotides, the CDR3 is TGTGCCAGCAGTTACTCGATTATAGGGGGGTACGAGCAGTTCTTC. Its translation: CASSYSIIGGYEQFF.

The CDR3 region is CASSAGTPNTEAFF. CDR3 DNA sequence: TGCGCCAGCAGTGCCGGGACTCCGAACACTGAAGCTTTCTTT. The V gene is TRBV5-1, the J gene TRBJ1-1; a possible D gene is TRBD1 (5 bases). The CDR3 is 14 amino acids. V was shortened by 5 bases and J by 1 base, with 12 bases between the two germline ends. CDR1 is SGHRS and CDR2 is YFSETQ in the germline V gene.

The chain employs TRBV19 and TRBJ2-5; the D is unclear. Germline CDR1 and CDR2: LNHDA and SQIVND (reference sequence). The length of the CDR3 is 13 residues. V lost 7 bases and J 1 base, leaving 10 bases between the germline ends. CDR3 in amino acids: CASNGDAQETQYF. The CDR3 region has the DNA TGTGCCAGTAATGGTGACGCCCAAGAGACCCAGTACTTC.

The chain uses TRBV5-1 and TRBJ2-5, with D possibly being TRBD1 (6 bases). In germline, CDR1 is SGHRS, CDR2 YFSETQ. The CDR3 is 14 residues long. V was trimmed by 5 bases and J by 2 bases, leaving 13 bases between them. The CDR3 DNA reads as TGCGCCAGCAGTCTTGGACAGTCACAAGAGACCCAGTACTTC. Its translation: CASSLGQSQETQYF.

The chain is built from TRBV7-6 and TRBJ1-1, with D uncertain. Looked up from germline, CDR1 is SGHVS and CDR2 is FNYEAQ. V lost 1 base and J 1 base, leaving 10 bases between the germline ends. The CDR3 length is 15 residues. DNA for the CDR3: TGTGCCAGCAGCTTAGTCCCTACAGAGAACACTGAAGCTTTCTTT. Translation: CASSLVPTENTEAFF.

The V call is TRBV12-3 or TRBV12-4, the J call TRBJ2-7, with 10 nucleotides matching TRBD2. The CDR3 totals 12 residues. V was clipped by 5 bases and J by 11 bases; unmatched bases: 6. CDR3 bases: TGTGCCAGCAGTCGACGGACTAGCGGAAAGTACTTC. Amino acids: CASSRRTSGKYF.